These 4 T cell receptor beta chains share one sample of origin, sequenced in a study of identical twins listed by TCRdb under 2016. Libraries were made using 5' RACE. Instrument used: Illumina HiSeq 2000. TCRdb cleaned the public reads at Q25 with fastp, built clones with MiXCR and kept in-frame beta chains. Every distinct CDR3 protein forms one entry, paired with its most common genes and DNA. The sample contains 1.5 million to 2 million distinct CDR3 sequences, about 30% of them found a single time. Together, the top ten hold about 0.27% of the sample. Source material: cord blood. The receptors were sampled from a newborn girl in good health.

This clonotype was counted only a few times. This chain joins TRBV10-3 and TRBJ2-7; 8 bases fit TRBD1. J was trimmed by 4 bases and V by 4 bases; bases with no gene match: 6. The CDR3 contains 14 residues. Per germline, CDR1 ENHRY and CDR2 SYGVKD. The CDR3 nucleotides are TGTGCCATCAGTGTCGGACAGGGTATTTACGAGCAGTACTTC. Protein sequence: CAISVGQGIYEQYF.

This clonotype was seen many times. V and J are TRBV28 and TRBJ2-4; 7 positions match TRBD1. The CDR3 is 15 residues long. Germline loops: CDR1 MDHEN, CDR2 SYDVKM. Trimming cost V 7 bases and J 2 bases; bases outside gene matches: 8. This chain's CDR3 is CASTLLGGSKNIQYF. The CDR3 bases are TGTGCCAGCACCCTCCTAGGGGGCTCCAAAAACATTCAGTACTTC.

V is TRBV4-2 and J is TRBJ1-2, with TRBD1 matching over 8 bases. Germline V gives CDR1 LGHNA, CDR2 YNFKEQ. The CDR3 has 14 residues. Trimming cost V 3 bases and J 3 bases; bases outside gene matches: 3. The CDR3 sequence is CASSQQTGDYGYTF. CDR3 bases: TGTGCCAGCAGCCAGCAGACAGGGGACTATGGCTACACCTTC.

This clonotype was recorded only once. The chain has TRBV15 and TRBJ1-1, with 8 nucleotides matching TRBD1. CDR3 length: 14 amino acids. Trimming cost V 6 bases and J 4 bases; bases outside gene matches: 7. The germline gives CDR1 LNHNV, CDR2 YYDKDF (reference sequence). This chain's CDR3 is CATSYVRGPTEAFF. Here the CDR3 DNA reads TGTGCCACCAGTTACGTCAGGGGGCCCACTGAAGCTTTCTTT. The variable domain in full, completed from reference TRBV15 and TRBJ1-1, reads DAMVIQNPRYQVTQFGKPVTLSCSQTLNHNVMYWYQQKSSQAPKLLFHYYDKDFNNEADTPDNFQSRRPNTSFCFLDIRSPGLGDTAMYLCATSYVRGPTEAFFGQGTRLTVV.